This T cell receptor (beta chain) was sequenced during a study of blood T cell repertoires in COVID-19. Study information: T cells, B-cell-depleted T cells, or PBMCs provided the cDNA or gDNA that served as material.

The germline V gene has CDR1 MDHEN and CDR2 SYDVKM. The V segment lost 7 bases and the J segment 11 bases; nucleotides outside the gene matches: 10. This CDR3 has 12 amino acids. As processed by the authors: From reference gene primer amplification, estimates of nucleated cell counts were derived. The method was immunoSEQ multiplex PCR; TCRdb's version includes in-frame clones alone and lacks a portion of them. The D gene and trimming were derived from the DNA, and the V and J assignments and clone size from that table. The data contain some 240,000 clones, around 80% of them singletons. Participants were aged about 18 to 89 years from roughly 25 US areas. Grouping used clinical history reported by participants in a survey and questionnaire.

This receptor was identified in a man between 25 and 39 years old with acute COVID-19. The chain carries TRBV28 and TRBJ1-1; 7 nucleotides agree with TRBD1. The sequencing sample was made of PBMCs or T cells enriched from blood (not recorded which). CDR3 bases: TGTGCCAGCATGGGACAGAGGGCCCGTGCTTTCTTT. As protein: CASMGQRARAFF.